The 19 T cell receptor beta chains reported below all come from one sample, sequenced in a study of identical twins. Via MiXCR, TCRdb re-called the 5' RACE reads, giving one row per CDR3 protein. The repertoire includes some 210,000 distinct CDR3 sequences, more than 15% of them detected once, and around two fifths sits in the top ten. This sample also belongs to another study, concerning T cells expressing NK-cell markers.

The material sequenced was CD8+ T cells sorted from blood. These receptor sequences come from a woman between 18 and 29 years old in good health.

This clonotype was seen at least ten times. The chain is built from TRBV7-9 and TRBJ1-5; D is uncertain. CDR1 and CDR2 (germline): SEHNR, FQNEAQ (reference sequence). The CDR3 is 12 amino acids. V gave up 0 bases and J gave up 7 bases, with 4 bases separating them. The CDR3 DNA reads TGTGCCAGCAGCTTAGCGTCCCAGCCCCAGCATTTT. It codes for CASSLASQPQHF.

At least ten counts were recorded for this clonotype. The CDR3 spells CASSPNGGGLGEQYF. The CDR3 DNA follows: TGTGCCAGCAGCCCCAATGGGGGGGGCCTGGGCGAGCAGTACTTC. V usage is TRBV12-3 or TRBV12-4 and J usage is TRBJ2-7; weak D call: TRBD2 (7 bases). V was cut by 6 bases and J by 6 bases, with 21 bases left in between. There are 15 residues in the CDR3.

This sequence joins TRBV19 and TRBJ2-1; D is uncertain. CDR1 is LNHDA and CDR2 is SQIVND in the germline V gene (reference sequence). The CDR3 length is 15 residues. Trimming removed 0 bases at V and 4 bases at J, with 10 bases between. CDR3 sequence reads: CASSIEFSVYNEQFF. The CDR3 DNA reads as TGTGCCAGTAGTATAGAATTTTCGGTATACAATGAGCAGTTCTTC.

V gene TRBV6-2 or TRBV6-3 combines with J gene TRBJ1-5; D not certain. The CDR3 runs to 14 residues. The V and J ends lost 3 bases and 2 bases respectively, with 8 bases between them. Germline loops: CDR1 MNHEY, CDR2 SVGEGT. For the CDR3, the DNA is TGTGCCAGCAGTTATGTCGGAGGCAATCAGCCCCAGCATTTT. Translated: CASSYVGGNQPQHF.

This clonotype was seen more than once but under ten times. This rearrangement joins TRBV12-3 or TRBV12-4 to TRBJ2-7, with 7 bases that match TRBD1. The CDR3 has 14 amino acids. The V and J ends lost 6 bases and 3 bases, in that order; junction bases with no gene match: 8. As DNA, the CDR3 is TGTGCCAGCAGCGACGGACAGGTTCTCTACGAGCAGTACTTC. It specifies CASSDGQVLYEQYF.

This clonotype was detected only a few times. CDR3 bases: TGTGCCAGCACCACAGGGAACCAAGAGACCCAGTACTTC. The encoded protein is CASTTGNQETQYF. This sequence joins TRBV27 and TRBJ2-5; a possible D gene is TRBD1 (6 bases). V was shortened by 7 bases and J by 0 bases, with 9 bases between the two germline ends. The CDR3 is made up of 13 amino acids. Germline V gene lookup returns CDR1 MNHEY and CDR2 SMNVEV (reference sequence).

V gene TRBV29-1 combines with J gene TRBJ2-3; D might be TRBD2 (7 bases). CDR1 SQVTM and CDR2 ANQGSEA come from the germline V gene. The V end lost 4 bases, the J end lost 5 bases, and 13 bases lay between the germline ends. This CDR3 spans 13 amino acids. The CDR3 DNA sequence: TGCAGCGTTGGCGGGGGCCCAGAAGATACGCAGTATTTT. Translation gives CSVGGGPEDTQYF.

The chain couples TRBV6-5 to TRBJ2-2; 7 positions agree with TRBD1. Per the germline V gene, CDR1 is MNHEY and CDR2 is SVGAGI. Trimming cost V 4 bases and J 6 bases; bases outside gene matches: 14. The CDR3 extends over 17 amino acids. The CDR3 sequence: CASSSFLLGQGAGELFF. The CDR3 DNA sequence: TGTGCCAGCAGTTCCTTCCTTCTGGGTCAGGGGGCCGGGGAGCTGTTTTTT.

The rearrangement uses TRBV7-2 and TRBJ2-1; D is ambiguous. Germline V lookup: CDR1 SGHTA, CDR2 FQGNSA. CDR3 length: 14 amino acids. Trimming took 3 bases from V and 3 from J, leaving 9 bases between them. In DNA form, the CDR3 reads TGTGCCAGCAGCTTGGGGATCTACTACAATGAGCAGTTCTTC. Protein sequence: CASSLGIYYNEQFF.

The DNA of the CDR3 is TGTGCCACCAGCAGAGCGGAGGAAACTAGGTTGAGAGAGACCCAGTACTTC. It yields the protein CATSRAEETRLRETQYF. The rearrangement uses TRBV15 and TRBJ2-5; possibly TRBD2 for D (5 bases). CDR3 length: 17 amino acids. Germline values: CDR1 LNHNV, CDR2 YYDKDF (reference sequence). Trimming removed 1 base at V and 4 bases at J, with 19 bases between.

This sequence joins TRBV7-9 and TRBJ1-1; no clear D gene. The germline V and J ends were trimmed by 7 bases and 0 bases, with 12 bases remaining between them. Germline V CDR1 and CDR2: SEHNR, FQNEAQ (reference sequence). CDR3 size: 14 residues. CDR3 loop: CASIGREMNTEAFF. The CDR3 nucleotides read TGTGCCAGCATCGGGCGGGAGATGAACACTGAAGCTTTCTTT.

The CDR3 DNA is TGTGCCAGCACGTCCGGGACTCTGCCCTACGAGCAGTACTTC. As protein: CASTSGTLPYEQYF. The gene calls are TRBV9 and TRBJ2-7; weak D call: TRBD2 (6 bases). Trimming took off 6 bases at V and 2 bases at J, with 15 bases between the two ends. This CDR3 comprises 14 residues. CDR1 is SGDLS and CDR2 is YYNGEE in the germline V gene.

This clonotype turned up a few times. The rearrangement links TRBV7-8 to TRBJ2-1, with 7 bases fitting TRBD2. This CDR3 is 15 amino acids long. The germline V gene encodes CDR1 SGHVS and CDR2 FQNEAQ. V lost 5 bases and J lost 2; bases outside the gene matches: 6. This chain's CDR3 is CASSPNAGAYNEQFF. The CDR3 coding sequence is TGTGCCAGCAGCCCGAACGCGGGGGCCTACAATGAGCAGTTCTTC. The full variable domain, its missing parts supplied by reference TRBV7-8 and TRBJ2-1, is GAGVSQSPRYKVAKRGQDVALRCDPISGHVSLFWYQQALGQGPEFLTYFQNEAQLDKSGLPSDRFFAERPEGSVSTLKIQRTQQEDSAVYLCASSPNAGAYNEQFFGPGTRLTVL.

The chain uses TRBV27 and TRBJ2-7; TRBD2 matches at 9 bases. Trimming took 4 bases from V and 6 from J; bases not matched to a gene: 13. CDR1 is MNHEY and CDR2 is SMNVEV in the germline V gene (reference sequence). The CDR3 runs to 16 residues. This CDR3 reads CASSSPTSGRTSEQYF. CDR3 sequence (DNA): TGTGCCAGCAGTTCCCCCACGAGCGGGAGGACCTCCGAGCAGTACTTC.

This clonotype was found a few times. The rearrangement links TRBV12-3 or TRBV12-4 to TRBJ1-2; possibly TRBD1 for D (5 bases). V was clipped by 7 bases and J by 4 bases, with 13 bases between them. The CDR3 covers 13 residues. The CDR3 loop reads CASNPGTAYGYTF. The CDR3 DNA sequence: TGTGCCAGCAACCCCGGGACGGCCTATGGCTACACCTTC.

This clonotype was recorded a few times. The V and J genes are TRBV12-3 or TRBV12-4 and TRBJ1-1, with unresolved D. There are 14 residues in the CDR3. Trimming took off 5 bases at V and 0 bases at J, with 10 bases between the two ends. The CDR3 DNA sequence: TGTGCCAGCAGTCACTCTAGGGTGAACACTGAAGCTTTCTTT. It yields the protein CASSHSRVNTEAFF.

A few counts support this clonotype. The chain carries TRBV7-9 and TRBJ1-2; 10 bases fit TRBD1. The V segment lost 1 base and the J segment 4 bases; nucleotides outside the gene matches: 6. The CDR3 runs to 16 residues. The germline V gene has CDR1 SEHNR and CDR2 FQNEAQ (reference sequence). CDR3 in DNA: TGTGCCAGCAGCTTAGGAACGGGACAGGGGTCCTATGGCTACACCTTC. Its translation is CASSLGTGQGSYGYTF.

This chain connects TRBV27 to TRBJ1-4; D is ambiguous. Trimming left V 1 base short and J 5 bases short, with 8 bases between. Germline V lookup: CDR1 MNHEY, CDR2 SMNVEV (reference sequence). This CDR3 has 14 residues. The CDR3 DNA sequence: TGTGCCAGCAGTTTATATCCGGGGAATGAAAAACTGTTTTTT. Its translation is CASSLYPGNEKLFF.

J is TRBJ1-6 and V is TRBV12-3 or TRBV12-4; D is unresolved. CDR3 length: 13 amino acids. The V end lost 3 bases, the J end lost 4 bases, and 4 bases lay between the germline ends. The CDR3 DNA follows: TGTGCCAGCAGTTTTACTTATAATTCACCCCTCCACTTT. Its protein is CASSFTYNSPLHF.